The next 15 T cell receptor beta chains were all read from a single sample in a study of T cell responses to AZD1222 COVID-19 vaccine (dated by TCRdb to the early 2020s). This sample's time point label indicates: about 28 days (+/-7) after the second vaccine dose. What this sample's treatment or condition label stands for: meningococcal conjugate vaccine given as trial control. The library was built by means of the immunoSEQ multiplex PCR assay. The table comes from immuneACCESS by way of TCRdb, which keeps in-frame sequences with V and J called. Part of the clones is missing from these tables; in studies checked, under half for an unresolved V gene and the rest for unknown reasons. The sample table holds about 39,000 clones, of which 88% were seen once. The ten largest clonotypes hold approximately 27% of the sample. The sequencing here drew on peripheral blood, taken 28 days after the second dose of the MenACWY control vaccine. The receptors were sampled from an adult who received the MenACWY meningococcal vaccine as a control.

This clone appeared once. The chain uses TRBV5-8 and TRBJ1-2; 7 nucleotides align to TRBD1. The V gene's germline CDR1 is SGHTS and CDR2 YDEGEE. V trimming: 4 bases; J trimming: 3 bases; junction bases outside the gene matches: 6. The CDR3 covers 14 residues. The CDR3 bases are TGTGCCAGCAGCGGGGGCGGGACAGACTATGGCTACACCTTC. The encoded protein is CASSGGGTDYGYTF.

The genes are TRBV4-1 and TRBJ2-3; TRBD1 agrees at 11 bases. The CDR3 loop spans 17 amino acids. Trimming cost V 2 bases and J 1 base; bases outside gene matches: 5. Germline loops: CDR1 MGHRA, CDR2 YSYEKL. CDR3 loop: CASSQSGTGGGTDTQYF. CDR3 coding DNA: TGCGCCAGCAGCCAAAGCGGGACAGGGGGAGGCACAGATACGCAGTATTTT.

The rearrangement uses TRBV18 and TRBJ2-2, with unresolved D. V was trimmed by 3 bases and J by 5 bases, leaving 10 bases between them. The CDR3 runs to 14 residues. Per germline, CDR1 KGHSH and CDR2 LQKENI. DNA for the CDR3: TGTGCCAGCTCACCCGGCGTGGGGACCGGGGAGCTGTTTTTT. It specifies CASSPGVGTGELFF.

V is TRBV2 and J is TRBJ2-5; tentatively, D is TRBD1 (5 bases). Germline CDR1 is SNHLY and CDR2 is FYNNEI. CDR3 size: 14 residues. Between the trimmed V and J ends, which lost 4 bases and 4 bases, there was a span of 13 bases. The chain's CDR3 is CASSGGLGSETQYF. The DNA of the CDR3 is TGTGCCAGCAGTGGGGGCTTAGGGTCAGAGACCCAGTACTTC.

This rearrangement joins TRBV5-1 to TRBJ2-7, with a weak D call TRBD2 (6 bases). The CDR3 is 13 residues long. In germline, CDR1 is SGHRS, CDR2 YFSETQ. Trimming stripped 2 bases from V and 6 bases from J, with 12 bases between. This chain's CDR3 is CASSLGAGLEQYF. CDR3 in DNA: TGCGCCAGCAGCTTAGGAGCGGGCCTCGAGCAGTACTTC.

CDR3 amino acids: CASSQGSGGSLGETQYF. CDR3 DNA: TGCGCCAGCAGCCAAGGATCCGGGGGCAGTTTAGGAGAGACCCAGTACTTC. The rearrangement joins TRBV4-1 to TRBJ2-5; possibly TRBD1 or TRBD2 for D (6 bases each). The germline CDR1 and CDR2 sequences are MGHRA and YSYEKL. The V and J ends lost 1 base and 4 bases respectively, with 19 bases between them. CDR3 length: 17 amino acids.

This clone was recorded a few times. The rearrangement joins TRBV19 to TRBJ1-2; the match to TRBD1 covers 9 bases. Germline loops: CDR1 LNHDA, CDR2 SQIVND (reference sequence). V lost 7 bases and J lost 5; bases outside the gene matches: 11. The CDR3 covers 15 residues. In nucleotides, the CDR3 is TGTGCCAGTACCCCGGGGACAGGGAGAAGATATGGCTACACCTTC. This encodes CASTPGTGRRYGYTF.

A word on this clone: This specimen includes other DNA sequences encoding the same CDR3. For the CDR3, the DNA is TGTGCCAGTAGTATAGATCTACGGGTGGAGGGTAACTACGAGCAGTACTTC. Translation gives CASSIDLRVEGNYEQYF. V usage is TRBV19 and J usage is TRBJ2-7, with a possible D match to TRBD2 (6 bases). CDR3 length: 17 residues. Trimming stripped 0 bases from V and 3 bases from J, with 18 bases between. CDR1 LNHDA and CDR2 SQIVND come from the germline V gene (reference sequence).

The rearrangement joins TRBV18 to TRBJ1-5, with D maybe TRBD1 (5 bases). The CDR3 runs to 13 residues. Germline loops: CDR1 KGHSH, CDR2 LQKENI. Trimming took off 5 bases at V and 4 bases at J, with 9 bases between the two ends. CDR3 DNA sequence: TGTGCCAGCTCAACCGGGGGGAATCAGCCCCAGCATTTT. Residues: CASSTGGNQPQHF.

The chain couples TRBV27 to TRBJ2-7; 8 bases line up with TRBD2. Germline loops: CDR1 MNHEY, CDR2 SMNVEV (reference sequence). The CDR3 runs 15 residues. The V and J ends lost 2 bases and 2 bases, in that order; junction bases with no gene match: 5. The CDR3 nucleotides are TGTGCCAGCAGTTTAATGGCGGGAGGCACCTACGAGCAGTACTTC. Translating it yields CASSLMAGGTYEQYF.

The chain employs TRBV9 and TRBJ2-1, with 10 bases identical to TRBD2. From germline, CDR1 is SGDLS and CDR2 YYNGEE. V shed 6 bases and J 13 bases; nucleotides not matched to a gene: 19. The CDR3 consists of 16 residues. CDR3 loop: CASTVGSSGRWGYQFF. CDR3 bases: TGTGCCAGCACTGTGGGAAGTAGCGGGAGGTGGGGGTATCAGTTCTTC.

The chain recombines TRBV4-1 with TRBJ1-6, with TRBD1 matching 10 bases. The CDR3 has 15 residues. After removal of 4 bases from V and 9 bases from J, the junction contained 6 bases not matched to a gene. Germline CDR1 reads MGHRA; CDR2 reads YSYEKL. The CDR3 loop is CASSLRGQGISPLHF. The DNA of the CDR3 is TGCGCCAGCAGCCTCAGGGGACAGGGGATTTCACCCCTCCACTTT.

This clone has just one count. The chain employs TRBV7-9 and TRBJ1-3, with D hard to call. The CDR3 length is 15 residues. V lost 7 bases to trimming and J lost 0 bases, with 13 bases between them. The germline V gene encodes CDR1 SEHNR and CDR2 FQNEAQ (reference sequence). The CDR3, as DNA: TGTGCCAGCACCCGAGGCTCCAGCTCTGGAAACACCATATATTTT. Its protein is CASTRGSSSGNTIYF.

The J gene is TRBJ2-7, the V gene TRBV18; TRBD1 or TRBD2 may be the D gene (7 bases each). The germline gives CDR1 KGHSH, CDR2 LQKENI. Trimming cost V 3 bases and J 2 bases, with 11 bases left between them. The length of the CDR3 is 14 residues. The CDR3 loop is CASSPRGGAYEQYF. The CDR3 DNA sequence: TGTGCCAGCTCACCCAGGGGGGGTGCCTACGAGCAGTACTTC.

J is TRBJ2-1 and V is TRBV15; 8 nucleotides align to TRBD2. Per germline, CDR1 LNHNV and CDR2 YYDKDF (reference sequence). The CDR3 totals 17 residues. J lost 4 bases, V lost 4 bases, and 12 bases had no gene match. The CDR3 nucleotides read TGTGCCACCAGCAATCCCGGCGGAGCGGGAGCATACAATGAGCAGTTCTTC. It encodes CATSNPGGAGAYNEQFF.